Below are 21 T cell receptor beta chains sequenced from a single sample in a study. TCRdb processed the RT-PCR reads anew with MiXCR; each CDR3 protein has one entry. The sample records more than 600,000 distinct CDR3 sequences, approximately 15% being singletons. The sequencing input was memory CD4+ T cells from blood. The receptor source for this set is a female donor in good health, serving as a healthy control.

The CDR3, as DNA: TGTGCCAGCAGTGACAGGGTCCACGAGCAGTACTTC. Residues: CASSDRVHEQYF. The V and J genes are TRBV28 and TRBJ2-7, with TRBD1 matching 7 bases. From germline, CDR1 is MDHEN and CDR2 SYDVKM. The CDR3 loop spans 12 amino acids. V gave up 5 bases and J gave up 5 bases; unmatched junction bases: 3.

This clonotype was recorded a few times. The genes are TRBV6-1 and TRBJ2-7; D may be TRBD2 (5 bases). The ends were cut back, 0 bases at V and 3 bases at J, with 12 bases in the middle. Germline CDR1 is MNHNS and CDR2 is SASEGT. The CDR3 has 15 amino acids. CDR3 amino acids: CASSEAPAGGYEQYF. The DNA of the CDR3 is TGTGCCAGCAGTGAAGCTCCTGCAGGAGGCTACGAGCAGTACTTC.

The chain carries TRBV30 and TRBJ1-3; D is possibly TRBD1 (5 bases). Trimming took 3 bases from V and 0 from J, leaving 15 bases between them. Germline V gene lookup returns CDR1 GTSNPN and CDR2 SVGIG (reference sequence). The CDR3 totals 16 residues. The chain's CDR3 is CAWSSKTANSGNTIYF. The DNA of the CDR3 is TGTGCCTGGAGCTCAAAGACAGCAAACTCTGGAAACACCATATATTTT.

This clonotype was found a few times. The CDR3 DNA reads as TGTGCCTGGAGTTTCGGTTTAGGGAGTTCAGATACGCAGTATTTT. It is translated as CAWSFGLGSSDTQYF. The chain couples TRBV30 to TRBJ2-3; perhaps TRBD2 as D (5 bases). Trimming pared 2 bases from V and 4 bases from J, leaving 16 bases between. The CDR3 totals 15 residues. The germline CDR1 and CDR2 sequences are GTSNPN and SVGIG (reference sequence).

There are a few counts of this clonotype. This chain connects TRBV5-1 to TRBJ2-3, with TRBD2 identical over 11 bases. Germline V CDR1 and CDR2: SGHRS, YFSETQ. There are 15 residues in the CDR3. The junction had 7 bases not matched to a gene; V was cut back by 7 bases and J by 3 bases. CDR3 coding DNA: TGCGCCAGCCGACTCGTAGCGGGGGGGACAGATACGCAGTATTTT. It encodes CASRLVAGGTDTQYF. Filled out from reference TRBV5-1 and TRBJ2-3, the complete variable domain reads KAGVTQTPRYLIKTRGQQVTLSCSPISGHRSVSWYQQTPGQGLQFLFEYFSETQRNKGNFPGRFSGRQFSNSRSEMNVSTLELGDSALYLCASRLVAGGTDTQYFGPGTRLTVL.

This chain uses TRBV20-1 with TRBJ2-2, with 7 nucleotides matching TRBD2. J gave up 4 bases and V 5 bases, and 13 bases lay outside the gene matches. CDR3 length: 16 residues. CDR1 and CDR2 (germline): DFQATT, SNEGSKA (reference sequence). The CDR3 DNA reads as TGCAGTGCTCAGGATGGAGCGGGGACGACCACCGGGGAGCTGTTTTTT. The encoded protein is CSAQDGAGTTTGELFF.

The CDR3 region is CASSLMGAQTEAFF. The CDR3 nucleotides read TGTGCCAGCAGCTTAATGGGGGCCCAGACTGAAGCTTTCTTT. V usage is TRBV7-2 and J usage is TRBJ1-1; D is perhaps TRBD1 (6 bases). Deletions cut 2 bases from V and 5 bases from J, with 12 bases between. This CDR3 has 14 amino acids. Per germline, CDR1 SGHTA and CDR2 FQGNSA.

This clonotype was observed many times. V gene TRBV11-2 combines with J gene TRBJ2-1; 9 nucleotides line up with TRBD2. With 5 bases clipped from V and 2 bases from J, the junction kept 4 bases outside the gene matches. In germline, CDR1 is SGHAT, CDR2 FQNNGV. The length of the CDR3 is 15 residues. The CDR3 coding sequence is TGTGCCAGCAGCACAGTAGCGGGGGCCTACAATGAGCAGTTCTTC. Residues: CASSTVAGAYNEQFF.

J is TRBJ2-2 and V is TRBV5-5; D may match TRBD1 or TRBD2 (5 bases each). V lost 2 bases and J lost 2, with 16 bases in between. In germline, CDR1 is SGHKS, CDR2 YYEKEE (reference sequence). CDR3 size: 17 residues. The CDR3 loop is CASSLPLPGRNTGELFF. CDR3 nucleotide sequence: TGTGCCAGCAGCTTACCCCTTCCGGGACGAAACACCGGGGAGCTGTTTTTT.

The J gene is TRBJ2-7, the V gene TRBV27, with 9 bases matching TRBD1. The ends lost 10 bases at V and 7 bases at J; junction bases unmatched: 17. CDR1 and CDR2 (germline): MNHEY, SMNVEV (reference sequence). This CDR3 has 15 residues. The CDR3 DNA is TGTGCCACCAGCATCGGACAGGGGACGCCCGGGGAGCAGTACTTC. The encoded protein is CATSIGQGTPGEQYF.

This clonotype was observed a few times. The chain couples TRBV2 to TRBJ2-1; 8 positions match TRBD1. CDR3 length equals 15 residues. The V gene's germline CDR1 is SNHLY and CDR2 FYNNEI. V lost 5 bases to trimming and J lost 5 bases; unmatched junction nucleotides: 8. The DNA of the CDR3 is TGTGCCAGCAGTCGGGAACAGGGGGGCCACAATGAGCAGTTCTTC. Protein: CASSREQGGHNEQFF.

The chain uses TRBV20-1 and TRBJ1-2; 8 bases match TRBD1. The CDR3 runs to 13 residues. V gave up 6 bases and J gave up 3 bases; unmatched junction bases: 6. CDR1 and CDR2 from the germline V gene are DFQATT and SNEGSKA (reference sequence). CDR3 loop: CSAKKQGDYGYTF. CDR3 DNA sequence: TGCAGTGCAAAAAAACAGGGGGACTATGGCTACACCTTC.

At least ten counts were recorded for this clonotype. This chain joins TRBV4-2 and TRBJ2-1; 7 bases match TRBD2. The CDR3 spans 15 residues. V was clipped by 5 bases and J by 4 bases; unmatched bases: 8. Germline V gene data show CDR1 as LGHNA and CDR2 as YNFKEQ. The CDR3 nucleotides are TGTGCCAGCAGCTTAGCCACTAGCGAGTACAATGAGCAGTTCTTC. It specifies CASSLATSEYNEQFF.

This clonotype was observed a handful of times. J is TRBJ2-6 and V is TRBV5-1, with 10 bases that match TRBD1. The germline gives CDR1 SGHRS, CDR2 YFSETQ. The CDR3 loop spans 17 amino acids. J lost 0 bases, V lost 1 base, and 1 base had no gene match. DNA of the CDR3: TGCGCCAGCAGCTTGAGGACAGGGGGCTCTGGGGCCAACGTCCTGACTTTC. Translated, it gives CASSLRTGGSGANVLTF.

This clonotype was seen at least ten times. The chain employs TRBV30 and TRBJ2-5, with D perhaps matching TRBD1 (5 bases). The V gene lost 0 bases and the J gene lost 5 bases, with 13 bases spanning the gap. CDR1 GTSNPN and CDR2 SVGIG come from the germline V gene (reference sequence). This CDR3 contains 14 residues. CDR3 amino acids: CAWSVRAGLETQYF. As DNA, the CDR3 is TGTGCCTGGAGTGTACGGGCAGGGTTGGAGACCCAGTACTTC.

The rearrangement links TRBV6-5 to TRBJ1-1, with TRBD1 as a possible D gene (5 bases). CDR3 length equals 13 residues. Germline V CDR1 and CDR2: MNHEY, SVGAGI. The V gene lost 6 bases and the J gene lost 1 base, with 9 bases spanning the gap. The CDR3 DNA reads as TGTGCCAGCAGGGGGGTTCCGAACACTGAAGCTTTCTTT. Translated, it gives CASRGVPNTEAFF.

This clonotype appeared a few times. The chain carries TRBV5-1 and TRBJ2-2, with a tentative D call TRBD2 (5 bases). Germline CDR1 and CDR2: SGHRS and YFSETQ. The CDR3 is made up of 16 amino acids. Trimming left V 1 base short and J 0 bases short, with 10 bases between. The CDR3 reads CASSLFREANTGELFF. CDR3 coding DNA: TGCGCCAGCAGCTTGTTTCGGGAAGCGAACACCGGGGAGCTGTTTTTT.

The rearrangement joins TRBV20-1 to TRBJ1-2; D is unclear. CDR3 size: 12 residues. Trimming took 8 bases from V and 7 from J, leaving 17 bases between them. The germline V gene encodes CDR1 DFQATT and CDR2 SNEGSKA (reference sequence). CDR3 amino acids: CSFGPGSSGYTF. In nucleotides, the CDR3 is TGCAGTTTTGGGCCCGGGTCATCTGGCTACACCTTC.

Concerning this clonotype: A much larger clone lies a single base off, so this may be a read error. CDR3 region: CAISDYTDAQYF. CDR3 sequence (DNA): TGTGCCATCAGTGACTACACAGATGCGCAGTATTTT. The chain is built from TRBV10-3 and TRBJ2-3; unclear D gene. The CDR3 totals 12 residues. Germline values: CDR1 ENHRY, CDR2 SYGVKD.

This clonotype was counted many times. The chain employs TRBV4-1 and TRBJ2-1; D gene unclear. Trimming took off 2 bases at V and 2 bases at J, with 16 bases between the two ends. Per the germline V gene, CDR1 is MGHRA and CDR2 is YSYEKL. This CDR3 is built from 17 residues. CDR3 nucleotides: TGCGCCAGCAGCCAATCCAGGACCGACTCAACCTACAATGAGCAGTTCTTC. Protein product: CASSQSRTDSTYNEQFF.

This sequence joins TRBV5-1 and TRBJ2-2; 8 bases are a match to TRBD1. This CDR3 has 15 residues. The germline V gene encodes CDR1 SGHRS and CDR2 YFSETQ. V shed 4 bases, J shed 4 bases, and the junction held 6 bases outside the gene matches. The CDR3 region is CASSTGQESTGELFF. The CDR3 DNA reads as TGCGCCAGCAGCACGGGACAGGAGAGCACCGGGGAGCTGTTTTTT.